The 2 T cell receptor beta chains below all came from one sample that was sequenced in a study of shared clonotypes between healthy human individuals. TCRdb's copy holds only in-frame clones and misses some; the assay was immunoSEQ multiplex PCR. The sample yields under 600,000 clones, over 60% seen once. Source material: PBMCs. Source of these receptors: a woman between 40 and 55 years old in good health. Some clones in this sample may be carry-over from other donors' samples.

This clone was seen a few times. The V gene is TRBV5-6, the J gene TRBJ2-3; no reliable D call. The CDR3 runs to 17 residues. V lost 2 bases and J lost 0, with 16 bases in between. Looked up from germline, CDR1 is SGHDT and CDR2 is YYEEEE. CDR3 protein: CASSFFTASRSTDTQYF. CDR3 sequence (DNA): TGTGCCAGCAGCTTCTTTACAGCCTCTAGGAGCACAGATACGCAGTATTTT.

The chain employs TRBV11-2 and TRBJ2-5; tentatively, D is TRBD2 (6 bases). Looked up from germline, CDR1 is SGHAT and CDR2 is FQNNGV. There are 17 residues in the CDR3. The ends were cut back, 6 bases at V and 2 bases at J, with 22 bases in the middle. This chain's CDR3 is CASSQVRIGAGQETQYF. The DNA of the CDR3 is TGTGCCAGCAGTCAGGTCCGGATAGGGGCGGGGCAAGAGACCCAGTACTTC.